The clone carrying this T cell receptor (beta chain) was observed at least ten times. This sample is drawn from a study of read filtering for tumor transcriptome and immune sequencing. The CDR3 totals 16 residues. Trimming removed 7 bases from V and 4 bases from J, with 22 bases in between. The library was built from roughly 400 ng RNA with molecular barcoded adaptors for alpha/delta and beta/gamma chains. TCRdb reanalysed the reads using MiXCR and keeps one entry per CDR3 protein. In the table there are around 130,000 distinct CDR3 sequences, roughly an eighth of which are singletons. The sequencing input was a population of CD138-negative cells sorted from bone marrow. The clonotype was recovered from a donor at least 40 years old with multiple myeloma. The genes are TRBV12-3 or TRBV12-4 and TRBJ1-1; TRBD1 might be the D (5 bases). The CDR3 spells CASTRSGGLGSTEAFF. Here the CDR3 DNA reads TGTGCCAGCACTCGTTCCGGGGGTCTCGGGAGCACTGAAGCTTTCTTT.